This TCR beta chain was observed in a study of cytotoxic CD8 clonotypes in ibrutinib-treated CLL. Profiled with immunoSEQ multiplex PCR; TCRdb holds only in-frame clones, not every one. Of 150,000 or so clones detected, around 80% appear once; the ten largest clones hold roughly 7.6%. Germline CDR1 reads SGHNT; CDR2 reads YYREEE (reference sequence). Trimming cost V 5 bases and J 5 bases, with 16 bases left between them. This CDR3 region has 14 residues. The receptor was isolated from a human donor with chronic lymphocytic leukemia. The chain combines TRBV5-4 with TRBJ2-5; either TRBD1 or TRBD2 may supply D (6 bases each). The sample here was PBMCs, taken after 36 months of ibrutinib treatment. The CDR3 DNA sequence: TGTGCCAGCAGGGAGATCGGGGGCGAGGAGACCCAGTACTTC. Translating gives CASREIGGEETQYF.